This T cell receptor (beta chain) appears in the sequencing data of a study of a mutant IDH1 vaccine in newly diagnosed glioma. Study details: Radiotherapy, temozolomide, or both had been given previously, and both were given to most.

Study-wide points: Among top peripheral T cell clonotypes, changes seemed unrelated to pseudoprogression. Most patients, 85% to 95%, showed vaccine-induced immune responses.

This CDR3 is built from 13 residues. Germline V gene sequence: CDR1 LNHDA, CDR2 SQIVND (reference sequence). Losses at the gene ends were 8 bases for V and 8 bases for J; bases not matched to a gene: 6. Concerning this clone itself: Its specificity is not known.

Data came from immunoSEQ multiplex PCR; TCRdb stores just in-frame clones and leaves some out. The sample comprises tens of thousands of clones, over 75% of which are singletons, and less than 5.5% rests with the top ten. The time point was: baseline, week 1 (first vaccination visit). Treatment noted: pre-vaccination baseline after standard-of-care therapy. The sequences come from PBMCs, collected from a glioma patient treated with radiotherapy, temozolomide or both. The chain links TRBV19 to TRBJ2-1, with 10 bases lining up with TRBD1. This TCR derives from a middle-aged man with glioma. Some clones in this sample may be carry-over from other donors' samples. Here the CDR3 reads CASGGQGYDEQFF. The CDR3 DNA reads TGTGCCAGTGGGGGACAGGGGTACGATGAGCAGTTCTTC.